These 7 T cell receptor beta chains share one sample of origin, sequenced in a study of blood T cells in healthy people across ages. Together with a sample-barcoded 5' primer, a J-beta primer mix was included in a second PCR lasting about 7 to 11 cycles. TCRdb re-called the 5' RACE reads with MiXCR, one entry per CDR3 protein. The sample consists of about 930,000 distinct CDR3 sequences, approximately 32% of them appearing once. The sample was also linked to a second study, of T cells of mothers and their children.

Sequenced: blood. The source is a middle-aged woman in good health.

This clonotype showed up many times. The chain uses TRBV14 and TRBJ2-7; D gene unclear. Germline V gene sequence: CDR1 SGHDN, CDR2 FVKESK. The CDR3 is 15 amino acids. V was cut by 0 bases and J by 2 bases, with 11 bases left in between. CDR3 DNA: TGTGCCAGCAGCCAAGATTATCTCTCTACCTACGAGCAGTACTTC. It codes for CASSQDYLSTYEQYF.

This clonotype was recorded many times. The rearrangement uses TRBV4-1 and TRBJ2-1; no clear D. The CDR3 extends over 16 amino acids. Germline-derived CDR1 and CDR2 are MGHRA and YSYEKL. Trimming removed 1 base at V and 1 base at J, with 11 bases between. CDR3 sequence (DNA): TGCGCCAGCAGCCAAGGCCTCCGTGGGTCCTACAATGAGCAGTTCTTC. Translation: CASSQGLRGSYNEQFF.

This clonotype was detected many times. DNA of the CDR3: TGCGCCAGCAGCCAAGGACTTAAGCTACTAGCGGGGAGTTACAATGAGCAGTTCTTC. This codes for CASSQGLKLLAGSYNEQFF. The chain carries TRBV4-1 and TRBJ2-1; 10 nucleotides align to TRBD2. CDR1 is MGHRA, CDR2 YSYEKL, per germline. The V and J ends lost 1 base and 4 bases, in that order; junction bases with no gene match: 13. This CDR3 has 19 amino acids.

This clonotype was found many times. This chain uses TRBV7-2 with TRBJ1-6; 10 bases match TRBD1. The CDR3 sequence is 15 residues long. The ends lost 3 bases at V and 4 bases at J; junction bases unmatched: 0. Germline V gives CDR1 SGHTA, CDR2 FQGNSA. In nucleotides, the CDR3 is TGTGCCAGCAGCTTGGGACAGGGGTATAATTCACCCCTCCACTTT. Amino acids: CASSLGQGYNSPLHF.

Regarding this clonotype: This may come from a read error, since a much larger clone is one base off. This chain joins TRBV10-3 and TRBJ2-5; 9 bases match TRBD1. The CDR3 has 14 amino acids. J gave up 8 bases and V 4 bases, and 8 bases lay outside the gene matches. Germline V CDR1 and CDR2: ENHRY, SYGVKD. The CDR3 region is CAISAGTGSDTQYF. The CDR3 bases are TGTGCCATCAGTGCAGGGACAGGGAGTGACACCCAGTACTTC.

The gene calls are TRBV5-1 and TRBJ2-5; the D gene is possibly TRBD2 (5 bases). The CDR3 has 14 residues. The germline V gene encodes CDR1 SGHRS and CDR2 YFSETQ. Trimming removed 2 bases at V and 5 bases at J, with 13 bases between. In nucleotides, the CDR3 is TGCGCCAGCAGCTTTATTGGAGCGGCGGAGACCCAGTACTTC. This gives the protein CASSFIGAAETQYF.

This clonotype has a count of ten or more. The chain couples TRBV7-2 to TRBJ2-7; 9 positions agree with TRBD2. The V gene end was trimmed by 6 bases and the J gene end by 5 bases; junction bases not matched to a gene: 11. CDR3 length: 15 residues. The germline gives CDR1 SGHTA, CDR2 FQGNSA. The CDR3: CASRRGAGGQDEQYF. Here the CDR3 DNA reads TGTGCCAGCAGAAGAGGGGCGGGGGGGCAGGACGAGCAGTACTTC.